The 23 T cell receptor beta chains below all came from one sample that was sequenced in a study of Ad26.COV2.S vaccination and SARS-CoV-2 variants. Assay used: immunoSEQ multiplex PCR; TCRdb lists only in-frame clones, some missing. The sample has under 550,000 clones, more than 80% seen once. Stated treatment: around 19 received Ad26.COV2.S at low or high dose, single or two shots; five or six received placebo; per-sample allocation not given. The study sampled participants on day 63 after the first vaccine or placebo injection. Sequencing used peripheral blood, obtained in a trial of Ad26.COV2.S vaccine versus placebo. These receptor sequences come from a person between 18 and 59 years old who received the Ad26.COV2.S COVID-19 vaccine or a placebo.

The chain recombines TRBV7-9 with TRBJ2-2; D is perhaps TRBD1 or TRBD2 (6 bases each). The germline CDR1 and CDR2 sequences are SEHNR and FQNEAQ (reference sequence). The CDR3 has 15 residues. V lost 1 base to trimming and J lost 9 bases, with 15 bases between them. The CDR3 DNA is TGTGCCAGCAGCTTAGATCCGGGGGCGAAGAGGGAGCTGTTTTTT. Translating gives CASSLDPGAKRELFF.

This chain connects TRBV19 to TRBJ1-1, with no clear D. V lost 3 bases and J lost 3, with 11 bases in between. Germline-derived CDR1 and CDR2 are LNHDA and SQIVND (reference sequence). The CDR3 length is 14 residues. CDR3 DNA: TGTGCCAGTAGTATGGTCAGCATATACACTGAAGCTTTCTTT. Amino acids: CASSMVSIYTEAFF.

The rearrangement links TRBV30 to TRBJ2-7; weak D call: TRBD1 (6 bases). Germline CDR1 and CDR2: GTSNPN and SVGIG (reference sequence). With 1 base removed from V and 3 bases from J, the gap between germline ends came to 13 bases. The CDR3 totals 14 residues. The CDR3 here is CAWSDAGTLYEQYF. CDR3 DNA sequence: TGTGCCTGGAGTGACGCAGGGACACTCTACGAGCAGTACTTC. Based on the CDR3 plus reference TRBV30 and TRBJ2-7, the full variable domain is SQTIHQWPATLVQPVGSPLSLECTVEGTSNPNLYWYRQAAGRGLQLLFYSVGIGQISSEVPQNLSASRPQDRQFILSSKKLLLSDSGFYLCAWSDAGTLYEQYFGPGTRLTVT.

The rearrangement uses TRBV4-1 and TRBJ1-4, with a tentative D call TRBD1 (6 bases). CDR3 length equals 14 residues. Trimming removed 3 bases from V and 8 bases from J, with 13 bases in between. Germline V gene sequence: CDR1 MGHRA, CDR2 YSYEKL. CDR3 region: CASSHPGVWEKLFF. The CDR3 coding sequence is TGCGCCAGCAGCCATCCAGGGGTCTGGGAAAAACTGTTTTTT.

In regard to this clone: Other DNA sequences in this sample translate to the same CDR3. The gene calls are TRBV6-5 and TRBJ2-1; D gene uncertain. Trimming cost V 0 bases and J 3 bases, with 6 bases left between them. The CDR3 runs 14 residues. Germline CDR1 is MNHEY and CDR2 is SVGAGI. CDR3 region: CASSYSSRYNEQFF. The CDR3 region has the DNA TGTGCCAGCAGTTACTCGTCCCGCTACAATGAGCAGTTCTTC.

The chain recombines TRBV11-2 with TRBJ2-3, with 7 bases that match TRBD1. The germline V gene has CDR1 SGHAT and CDR2 FQNNGV. This CDR3 contains 14 residues. The junction had 8 bases not matched to a gene; V was cut back by 5 bases and J by 6 bases. The CDR3 loop reads CASSKGGVADTQYF. The CDR3 nucleotides read TGTGCCAGCAGCAAAGGGGGCGTAGCGGATACGCAGTATTTT.

This chain joins TRBV24-1 and TRBJ2-5; D may be TRBD1 (5 bases). CDR1 and CDR2 (germline): KGHDR, SFDVKD. This CDR3 contains 15 residues. V was cut by 5 bases and J by 4 bases, with 16 bases left in between. CDR3 nucleotides: TGTGCCACCAGTGTCCTTGGGCAGGGCGGAGAGACCCAGTACTTC. Amino acid sequence: CATSVLGQGGETQYF.

In DNA form, the CDR3 reads TGTGCCAGTAGTTCCCGGACAGGGCGGACCATTCAGTACTTC. This gives the protein CASSSRTGRTIQYF. The chain has TRBV19 and TRBJ2-4; TRBD1 matches 8 bases. Germline values: CDR1 LNHDA, CDR2 SQIVND (reference sequence). CDR3 size: 14 residues. Trimming at V came to 5 bases and at J to 9 bases, leaving 9 bases not matched to a gene.

This chain connects TRBV4-1 to TRBJ2-7; D might be TRBD2 (6 bases). CDR3 length: 16 residues. Germline lookup yields CDR1 MGHRA and CDR2 YSYEKL. Trimming stripped 4 bases from V and 0 bases from J, with 16 bases between. The chain's CDR3 is CASSLTIGDFSYEQYF. As DNA, the CDR3 is TGCGCCAGCAGCCTTACTATAGGGGACTTCTCCTACGAGCAGTACTTC.

V usage is TRBV5-4 and J usage is TRBJ2-1; D uncertain. Germline lookup yields CDR1 SGHNT and CDR2 YYREEE (reference sequence). CDR3 length equals 16 residues. The V end lost 3 bases, the J end lost 0 bases, and 13 bases lay between the germline ends. CDR3 DNA sequence: TGTGCCAGCAGCTCAAAGGGCCAGAGCTCCTACAATGAGCAGTTCTTC. It translates to CASSSKGQSSYNEQFF.

The chain links TRBV5-4 to TRBJ2-7; 7 bases are shared with TRBD2. Germline CDR1 and CDR2: SGHNT and YYREEE (reference sequence). V shed 0 bases, J shed 4 bases, and the junction held 7 bases outside the gene matches. The CDR3 is 15 residues long. CDR3 nucleotide sequence: TGTGCCAGCAGCTTGGTACCTAGCGGAGAGTACGAGCAGTACTTC. It yields the protein CASSLVPSGEYEQYF. The full variable domain, in which reference TRBV5-4 and TRBJ2-7 provide the parts outside the CDR3, is ETGVTQSPTHLIKTRGQQVTLRCSSQSGHNTVSWYQQALGQGPQFIFQYYREEENGRGNFPPRFSGLQFPNYSSELNVNALELDDSALYLCASSLVPSGEYEQYFGPGTRLTVT.

This clone was detected once. The CDR3 bases are TGTGCCAGCAGTTTCCAGGGTCGGATTAGTGAGCAGTACTTC. Encoded protein: CASSFQGRISEQYF. The chain joins TRBV27 to TRBJ2-7, with TRBD1 as a possible D gene (5 bases). V lost 3 bases and J 7 bases, leaving 16 bases between the germline ends. Per germline, CDR1 MNHEY and CDR2 SMNVEV (reference sequence). The CDR3 spans 14 residues.

The V and J genes are TRBV5-1 and TRBJ2-2; D not certain. V lost 0 bases and J 6 bases, leaving 12 bases between the germline ends. Germline-derived CDR1 and CDR2 are SGHRS and YFSETQ. This CDR3 region has 15 residues. This chain's CDR3 is CASSLGAITSGELFF. In nucleotides, the CDR3 is TGCGCCAGCAGCTTGGGTGCGATTACATCCGGGGAGCTGTTTTTT. Using reference TRBV5-1 and TRBJ2-2 for the parts outside the CDR3, the full variable domain is KAGVTQTPRYLIKTRGQQVTLSCSPISGHRSVSWYQQTPGQGLQFLFEYFSETQRNKGNFPGRFSGRQFSNSRSEMNVSTLELGDSALYLCASSLGAITSGELFFGEGSRLTVL.

The chain employs TRBV6-2 or TRBV6-3 and TRBJ1-2, with D unclear. V was trimmed by 5 bases and J by 7 bases, leaving 14 bases between them. Germline-derived CDR1 and CDR2 are MNHEY and SVGEGT. This CDR3 comprises 13 residues. CDR3 bases: TGTGCCAGCAGTAAGTTTCCGGGAAGTGGCTACACCTTC. Translation: CASSKFPGSGYTF.

The chain uses TRBV15 and TRBJ2-7, with 11 bases aligning to TRBD2. After removal of 4 bases from V and 0 bases from J, the junction contained 14 bases not matched to a gene. CDR3 size: 19 residues. Germline values: CDR1 LNHNV, CDR2 YYDKDF (reference sequence). The CDR3 region is CATSMTAGLAVGSSYEQYF. CDR3 nucleotide sequence: TGTGCCACCAGCATGACCGCGGGACTAGCGGTTGGAAGCTCCTACGAGCAGTACTTC.

V is TRBV15 and J is TRBJ2-5; D unclear. The CDR3 covers 13 residues. In germline, CDR1 is LNHNV, CDR2 YYDKDF (reference sequence). The V and J ends lost 0 bases and 3 bases respectively, with 5 bases between them. The CDR3 spells CATSRDPEETQYF. CDR3 bases: TGTGCCACCAGCAGAGACCCCGAAGAGACCCAGTACTTC.

V is TRBV5-1 and J is TRBJ2-2; D gene ambiguous. Germline-derived CDR1 and CDR2 are SGHRS and YFSETQ. The V gene lost 2 bases and the J gene lost 1 base, with 9 bases spanning the gap. The CDR3 covers 15 residues. The CDR3 coding sequence is TGCGCCAGCAGCTTAGCCACGGGGAACACCGGGGAGCTGTTTTTT. The encoded protein is CASSLATGNTGELFF.

V gene TRBV27 combines with J gene TRBJ1-2; D is unclear. Trimming cost V 6 bases and J 4 bases, with 18 bases left between them. The CDR3 has 15 amino acids. Germline V gives CDR1 MNHEY, CDR2 SMNVEV (reference sequence). The CDR3: CASRALDRLGYGYTF. CDR3 coding DNA: TGTGCCAGCAGGGCCCTGGACCGCTTAGGCTATGGCTACACCTTC.

The chain joins TRBV6-5 to TRBJ2-5; D gene uncertain. Germline V CDR1 and CDR2: MNHEY, SVGAGI. The CDR3 runs to 12 residues. With 5 bases removed from V and 7 bases from J, the gap between germline ends came to 11 bases. The CDR3 region is CASSSPVGTQYF. In DNA, the CDR3 is TGTGCCAGCAGTAGCCCCGTGGGGACCCAGTACTTC.

The CDR3, as DNA: TGCGCCAGCAGCTTTGCATTATGGGACACTGAAGCTTTCTTT. This sequence encodes CASSFALWDTEAFF. The J gene is TRBJ1-1, the V gene TRBV5-1; the D is unclear. V was clipped by 2 bases and J by 3 bases, with 11 bases between them. Germline V gene data show CDR1 as SGHRS and CDR2 as YFSETQ. This CDR3 has 14 residues.

This clone was counted only a few times. The V and J genes are TRBV5-1 and TRBJ1-3; possibly TRBD1 for D (6 bases). V was shortened by 2 bases and J by 0 bases, with 12 bases between the two germline ends. This CDR3 spans 16 amino acids. Germline values: CDR1 SGHRS, CDR2 YFSETQ. The CDR3 DNA follows: TGCGCCAGCAGCTTTGCGGAGGGGGGCTCTGGAAACACCATATATTTT. This translates into CASSFAEGGSGNTIYF.

The J gene is TRBJ2-2, the V gene TRBV28; D gene ambiguous. The length of the CDR3 is 13 residues. Germline V gene sequence: CDR1 MDHEN, CDR2 SYDVKM. V was trimmed by 5 bases and J by 2 bases, leaving 6 bases between them. As DNA, the CDR3 is TGTGCCAGCAGTCCTAGAAACACCGGGGAGCTGTTTTTT. Protein product: CASSPRNTGELFF.

The chain employs TRBV18 and TRBJ2-1, with TRBD2 identical over 9 bases. CDR1 KGHSH and CDR2 LQKENI come from the germline V gene. V gave up 4 bases and J gave up 4 bases; unmatched junction bases: 11. This CDR3 is 17 amino acids long. CDR3 residues: CASSRKDSGGTYNEQFF. The CDR3 DNA sequence: TGTGCCAGCTCACGGAAAGATAGCGGGGGAACATACAATGAGCAGTTCTTC.